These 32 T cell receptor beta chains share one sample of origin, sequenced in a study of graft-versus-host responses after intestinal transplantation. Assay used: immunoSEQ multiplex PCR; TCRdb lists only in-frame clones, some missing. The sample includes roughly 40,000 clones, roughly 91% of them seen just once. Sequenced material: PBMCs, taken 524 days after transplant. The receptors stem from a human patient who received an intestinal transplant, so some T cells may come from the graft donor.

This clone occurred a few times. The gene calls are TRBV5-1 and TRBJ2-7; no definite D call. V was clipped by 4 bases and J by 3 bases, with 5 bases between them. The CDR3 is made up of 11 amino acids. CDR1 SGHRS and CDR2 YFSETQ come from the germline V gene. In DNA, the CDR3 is TGCGCCAGCAGCACGGACTACGAGCAGTACTTC. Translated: CASSTDYEQYF.

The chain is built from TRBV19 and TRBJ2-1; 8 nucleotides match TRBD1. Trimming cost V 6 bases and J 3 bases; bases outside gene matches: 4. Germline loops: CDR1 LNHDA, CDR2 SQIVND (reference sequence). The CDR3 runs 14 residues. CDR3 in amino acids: CASSEDRDYNEQFF. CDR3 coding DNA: TGTGCCAGTAGCGAGGACAGGGACTACAATGAGCAGTTCTTC. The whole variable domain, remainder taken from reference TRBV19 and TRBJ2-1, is DGGITQSPKYLFRKEGQNVTLSCEQNLNHDAMYWYRQDPGQGLRLIYYSQIVNDFQKGDIAEGYSVSREKKESFPLTVTSAQKNPTAFYLCASSEDRDYNEQFFGPGTRLTVL.

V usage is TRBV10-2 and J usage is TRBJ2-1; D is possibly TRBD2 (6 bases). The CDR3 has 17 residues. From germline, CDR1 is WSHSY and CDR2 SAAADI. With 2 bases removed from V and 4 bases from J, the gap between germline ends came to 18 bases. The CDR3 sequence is CASSEVFGSQNYNEQFF. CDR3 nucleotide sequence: TGCGCCAGCAGTGAGGTGTTCGGGAGTCAAAATTACAATGAGCAGTTCTTC.

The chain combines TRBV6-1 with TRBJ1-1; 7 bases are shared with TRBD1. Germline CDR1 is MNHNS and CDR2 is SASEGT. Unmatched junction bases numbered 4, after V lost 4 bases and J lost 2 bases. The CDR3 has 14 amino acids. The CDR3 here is CASSADRINTEAFF. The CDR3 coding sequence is TGTGCCAGCAGTGCGGACAGGATTAACACTGAAGCTTTCTTT.

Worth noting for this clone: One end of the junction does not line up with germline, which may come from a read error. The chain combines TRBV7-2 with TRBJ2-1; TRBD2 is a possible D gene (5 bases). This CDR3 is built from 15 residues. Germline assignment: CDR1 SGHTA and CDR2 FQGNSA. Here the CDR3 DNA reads TGTGCCAGCAGCCTAGCTCTCCTCTCCTACAATGAGCAGTTCTTC. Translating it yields CASSLALLSYNEQFF.

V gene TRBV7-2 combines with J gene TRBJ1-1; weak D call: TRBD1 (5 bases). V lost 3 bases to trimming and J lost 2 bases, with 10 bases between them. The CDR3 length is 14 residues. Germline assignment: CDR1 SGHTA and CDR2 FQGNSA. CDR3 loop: CASSFREPNTEAFF. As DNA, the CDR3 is TGTGCCAGCAGCTTCAGGGAACCTAACACTGAAGCTTTCTTT.

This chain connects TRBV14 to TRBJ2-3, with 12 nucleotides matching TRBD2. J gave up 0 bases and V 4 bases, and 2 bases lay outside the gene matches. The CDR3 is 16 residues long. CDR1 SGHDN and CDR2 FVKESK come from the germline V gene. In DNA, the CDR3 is TGTGCCAGCAGCCTCGGACTAGCGGGAAGCACAGATACGCAGTATTTT. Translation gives CASSLGLAGSTDTQYF.

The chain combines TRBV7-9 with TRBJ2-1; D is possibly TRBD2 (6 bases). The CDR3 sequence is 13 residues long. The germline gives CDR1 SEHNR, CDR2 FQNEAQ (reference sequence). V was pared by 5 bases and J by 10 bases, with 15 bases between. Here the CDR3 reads CASSPLRAGEQFF. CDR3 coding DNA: TGTGCCAGCAGCCCCCTAAGGGCGGGGGAGCAGTTCTTC.

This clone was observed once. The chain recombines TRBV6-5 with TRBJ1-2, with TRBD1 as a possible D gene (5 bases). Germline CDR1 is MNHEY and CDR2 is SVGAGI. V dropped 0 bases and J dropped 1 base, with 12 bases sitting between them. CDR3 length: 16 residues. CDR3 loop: CASSYSGGRRNYGYTF. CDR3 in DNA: TGTGCCAGCAGTTACTCGGGGGGTCGGCGTAACTATGGCTACACCTTC.

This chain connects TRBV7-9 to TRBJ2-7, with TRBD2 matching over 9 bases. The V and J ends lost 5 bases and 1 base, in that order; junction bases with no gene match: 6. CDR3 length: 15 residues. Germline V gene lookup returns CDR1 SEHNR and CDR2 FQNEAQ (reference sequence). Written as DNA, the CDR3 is TGTGCCAGCAGCAGTTCAGCGGGAGGATCCTACGAGCAGTACTTC. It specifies CASSSSAGGSYEQYF.

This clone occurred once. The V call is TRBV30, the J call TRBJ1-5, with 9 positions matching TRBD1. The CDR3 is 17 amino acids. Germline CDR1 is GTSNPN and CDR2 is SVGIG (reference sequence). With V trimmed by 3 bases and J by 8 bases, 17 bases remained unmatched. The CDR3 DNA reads TGTGCCTGGAGCCCACCTAGGGGTGACAGGGGGTACGAGCCCCAGCATTTT. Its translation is CAWSPPRGDRGYEPQHF.

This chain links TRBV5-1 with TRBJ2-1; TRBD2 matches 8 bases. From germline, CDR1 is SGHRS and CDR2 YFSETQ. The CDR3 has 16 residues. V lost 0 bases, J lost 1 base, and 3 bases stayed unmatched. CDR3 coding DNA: TGCGCCAGCAGCTTGGACGGGAGGGATTCCTACAATGAGCAGTTCTTC. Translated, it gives CASSLDGRDSYNEQFF.

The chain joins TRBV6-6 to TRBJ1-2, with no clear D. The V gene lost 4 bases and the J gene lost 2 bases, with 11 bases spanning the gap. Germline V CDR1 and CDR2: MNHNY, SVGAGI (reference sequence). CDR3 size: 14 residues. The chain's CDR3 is CASSSGRRNYGYTF. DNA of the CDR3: TGTGCCAGCAGTTCCGGCCGGCGAAACTATGGCTACACCTTC.

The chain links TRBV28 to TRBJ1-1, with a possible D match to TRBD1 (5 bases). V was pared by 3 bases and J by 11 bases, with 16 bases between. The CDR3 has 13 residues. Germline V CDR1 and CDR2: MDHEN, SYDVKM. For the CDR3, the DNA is TGTGCCAGCAGTTTTGAAAAGGGGCTAAGGGCTTTCTTT. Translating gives CASSFEKGLRAFF.

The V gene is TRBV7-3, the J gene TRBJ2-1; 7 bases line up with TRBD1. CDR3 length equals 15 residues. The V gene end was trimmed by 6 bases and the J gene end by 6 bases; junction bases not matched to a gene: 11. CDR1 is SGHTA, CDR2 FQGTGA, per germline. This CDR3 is CASSQTGARGNEQFF. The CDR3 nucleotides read TGTGCCAGCAGTCAAACAGGGGCAAGGGGCAATGAGCAGTTCTTC. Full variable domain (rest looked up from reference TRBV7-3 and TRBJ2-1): GAGVSQTPSNKVTEKGKYVELRCDPISGHTALYWYRQSLGQGPEFLIYFQGTGAADDSGLPNDRFFAVRPEGSVSTLKIQRTERGDSAVYLCASSQTGARGNEQFFGPGTRLTVL.

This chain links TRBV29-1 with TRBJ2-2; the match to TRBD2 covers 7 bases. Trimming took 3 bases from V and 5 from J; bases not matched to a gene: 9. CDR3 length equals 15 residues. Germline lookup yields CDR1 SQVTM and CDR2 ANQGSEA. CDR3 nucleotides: TGCAGCGTTGACCCCTGGGGGGGTGGGACCGGGGAGCTGTTTTTT. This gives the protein CSVDPWGGGTGELFF.

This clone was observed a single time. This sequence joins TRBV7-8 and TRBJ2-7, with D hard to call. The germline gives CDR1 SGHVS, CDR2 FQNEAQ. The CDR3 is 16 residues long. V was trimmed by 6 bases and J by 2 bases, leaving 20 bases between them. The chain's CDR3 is CASSTTALAPAYEQYF. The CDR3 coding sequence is TGTGCCAGCAGTACCACCGCACTGGCGCCCGCCTACGAGCAGTACTTC.

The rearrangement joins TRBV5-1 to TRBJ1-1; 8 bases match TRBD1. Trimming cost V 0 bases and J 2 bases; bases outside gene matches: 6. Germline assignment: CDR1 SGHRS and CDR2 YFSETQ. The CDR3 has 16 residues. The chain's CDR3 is CASSLGQGAANTEAFF. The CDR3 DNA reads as TGCGCCAGCAGCTTGGGCCAGGGGGCGGCTAACACTGAAGCTTTCTTT.

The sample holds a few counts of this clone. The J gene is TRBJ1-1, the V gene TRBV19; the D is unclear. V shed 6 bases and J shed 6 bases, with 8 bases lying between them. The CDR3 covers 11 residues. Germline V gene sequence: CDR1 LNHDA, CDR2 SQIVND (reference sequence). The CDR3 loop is CASSPGAEAFF. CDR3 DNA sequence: TGTGCCAGTAGCCCTGGGGCTGAAGCTTTCTTT.

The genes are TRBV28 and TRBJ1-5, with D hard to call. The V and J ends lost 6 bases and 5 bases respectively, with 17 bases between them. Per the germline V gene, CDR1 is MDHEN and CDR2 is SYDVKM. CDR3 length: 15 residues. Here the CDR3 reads CASSQNPRRDQPQHF. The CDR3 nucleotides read TGTGCCAGCAGCCAAAACCCCCGACGTGATCAGCCCCAGCATTTT.

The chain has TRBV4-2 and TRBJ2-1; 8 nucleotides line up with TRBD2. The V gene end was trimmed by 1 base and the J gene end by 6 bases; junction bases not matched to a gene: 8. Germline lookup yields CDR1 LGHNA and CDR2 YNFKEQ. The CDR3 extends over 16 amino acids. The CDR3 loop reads CASSQGHGRALNEQFF. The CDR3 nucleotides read TGTGCCAGCAGCCAAGGACACGGGAGGGCCCTCAATGAGCAGTTCTTC.

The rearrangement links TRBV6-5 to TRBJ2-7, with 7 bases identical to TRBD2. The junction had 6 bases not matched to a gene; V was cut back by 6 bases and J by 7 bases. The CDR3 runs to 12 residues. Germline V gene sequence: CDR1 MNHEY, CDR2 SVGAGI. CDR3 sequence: CASSPSGGEQYF. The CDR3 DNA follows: TGTGCCAGCAGCCCGTCCGGGGGGGAGCAGTACTTC.

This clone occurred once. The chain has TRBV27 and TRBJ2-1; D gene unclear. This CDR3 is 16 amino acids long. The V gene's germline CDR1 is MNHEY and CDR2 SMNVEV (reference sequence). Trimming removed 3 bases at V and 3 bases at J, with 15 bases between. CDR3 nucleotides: TGTGCCAGCAGTTTTTCATCAATGACAATCTACAATGAGCAGTTCTTC. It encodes CASSFSSMTIYNEQFF.

Here the CDR3 DNA reads TGTGCCAGCGCCCCACCCGCAGGTGGAAACACCATATATTTT. Translated: CASAPPAGGNTIYF. The rearrangement joins TRBV2 to TRBJ1-3; D gene unclear. The V gene lost 8 bases and the J gene lost 3 bases, with 14 bases spanning the gap. Per germline, CDR1 SNHLY and CDR2 FYNNEI. CDR3 length: 14 residues.

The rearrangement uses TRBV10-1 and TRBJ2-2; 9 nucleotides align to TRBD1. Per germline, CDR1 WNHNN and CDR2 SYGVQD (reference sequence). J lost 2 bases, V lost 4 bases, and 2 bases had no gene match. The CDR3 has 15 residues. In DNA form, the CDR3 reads TGCGCCAGCAGTGTTACAGGGGGCAACACCGGGGAGCTGTTTTTT. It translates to CASSVTGGNTGELFF.

The CDR3, as DNA: TGTGCCAGCAGTATAGCGGGAGCCTACAATGAGCAGTTCTTC. It codes for CASSIAGAYNEQFF. V is TRBV28 and J is TRBJ2-1; TRBD2 matches 9 bases. Germline V CDR1 and CDR2: MDHEN, SYDVKM. The J segment lost 2 bases and the V segment lost 5 bases, leaving 1 base of the junction unmatched. CDR3 length: 14 amino acids. The whole variable domain, remainder taken from reference TRBV28 and TRBJ2-1, is DVKVTQSSRYLVKRTGEKVFLECVQDMDHENMFWYRQDPGLGLRLIYFSYDVKMKEKGDIPEGYSVSREKKERFSLILESASTNQTSMYLCASSIAGAYNEQFFGPGTRLTVL.

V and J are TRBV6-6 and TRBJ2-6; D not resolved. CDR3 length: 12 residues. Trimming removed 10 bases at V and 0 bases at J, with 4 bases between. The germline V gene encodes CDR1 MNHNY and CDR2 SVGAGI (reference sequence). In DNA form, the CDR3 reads TGTGCCACCCTCTCTGGGGCCAACGTCCTGACTTTC. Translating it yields CATLSGANVLTF.

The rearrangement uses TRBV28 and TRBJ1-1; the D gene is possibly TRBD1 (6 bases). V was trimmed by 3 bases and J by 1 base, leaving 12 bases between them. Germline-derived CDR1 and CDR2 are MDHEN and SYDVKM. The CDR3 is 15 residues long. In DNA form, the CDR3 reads TGTGCCAGCAGTTTCCCAGGGGATCCGAACACTGAAGCTTTCTTT. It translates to CASSFPGDPNTEAFF.

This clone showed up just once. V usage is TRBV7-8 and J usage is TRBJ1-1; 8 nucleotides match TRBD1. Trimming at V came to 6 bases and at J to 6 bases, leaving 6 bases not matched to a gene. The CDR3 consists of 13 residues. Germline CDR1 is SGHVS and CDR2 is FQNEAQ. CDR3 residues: CASRATTGAEAFF. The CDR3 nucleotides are TGTGCCAGCAGAGCCACGACAGGGGCTGAAGCTTTCTTT.

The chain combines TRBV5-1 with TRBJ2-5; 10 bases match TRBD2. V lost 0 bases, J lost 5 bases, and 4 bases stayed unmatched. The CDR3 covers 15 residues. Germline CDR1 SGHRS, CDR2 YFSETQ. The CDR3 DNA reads TGCGCCAGCAGCTTGGCTAGCGGGGGCTGGGAGACCCAGTACTTC. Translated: CASSLASGGWETQYF.

The CDR3 coding sequence is TGTGCCAGCTCACCACAGGACCTCTGGGAGCAGTACTTC. Encoded protein: CASSPQDLWEQYF. V and J are TRBV18 and TRBJ2-5; possibly TRBD2 for D (5 bases). Trimming pared 1 base from V and 11 bases from J, leaving 14 bases between. This CDR3 spans 13 amino acids. Germline CDR1 KGHSH, CDR2 LQKENI. Supplemented by reference TRBV18 and TRBJ2-5, the full variable domain reads NAGVMQNPRHLVRRRGQEARLRCSPMKGHSHVYWYRQLPEEGLKFMVYLQKENIIDESGMPKERFSAEFPKEGPSILRIQQVVRGDSAAYFCASSPQDLWEQYFGPGTRLLVL.

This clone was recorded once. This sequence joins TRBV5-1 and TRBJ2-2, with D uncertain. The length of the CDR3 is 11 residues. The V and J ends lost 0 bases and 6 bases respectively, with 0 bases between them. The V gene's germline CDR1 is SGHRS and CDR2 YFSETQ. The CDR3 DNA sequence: TGCGCCAGCAGCTTGGCCGGGGAGCTGTTTTTT. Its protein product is CASSLAGELFF.